Each of the 14 T cell receptor beta chains below was sequenced from the same sample in a study of T cells after yellow fever vaccination. TCRdb reprocessed the 5' RACE reads via MiXCR and lists one record per CDR3 protein. The sample lists fewer than 350,000 distinct CDR3 sequences, approximately 3.9% occurring once. The sample here was PBMCs, taken on the day of the yellow fever booster vaccination. The source is a man between 18 and 29 years old who received the YFV17D yellow fever vaccine.

V is TRBV7-6 and J is TRBJ2-5, with D possibly matching TRBD2 (7 bases). V was trimmed by 2 bases and J by 5 bases, leaving 15 bases between them. Per the germline V gene, CDR1 is SGHVS and CDR2 is FNYEAQ. The CDR3 spans 15 residues. This CDR3 reads CASSLSPGGRETQYF. In nucleotides, the CDR3 is TGTGCCAGCAGCTTATCTCCGGGGGGCAGGGAGACCCAGTACTTC.

The chain has TRBV7-2 and TRBJ1-5; D not certain. CDR3 length: 12 residues. In germline, CDR1 is SGHTA, CDR2 FQGNSA. The germline V and J ends were trimmed by 2 bases and 7 bases, with 6 bases remaining between them. For the CDR3, the DNA is TGTGCCAGCAGCTTAATTGGACAGCCCCAGCATTTT. Its translation is CASSLIGQPQHF. The variable domain in full, with the rest retrieved from reference TRBV7-2 and TRBJ1-5, is GAGVSQSPSNKVTEKGKDVELRCDPISGHTALYWYRQSLGQGLEFLIYFQGNSAPDKSGLPSDRFSAERTGGSVSTLTIQRTQQEDSAVYLCASSLIGQPQHFGDGTRLSIL.

In this sample, this clonotype turned up many times. The rearrangement joins TRBV28 to TRBJ1-2; D not resolved. Germline CDR1 MDHEN, CDR2 SYDVKM. Trimming cost V 2 bases and J 4 bases, with 14 bases left between them. The CDR3 extends over 15 amino acids. CDR3 sequence reads: CASSLAHRALYGYTF. CDR3 in DNA: TGTGCCAGCAGTTTAGCGCACAGAGCTCTCTATGGCTACACCTTC.

Only a few counts were recorded for this clonotype. This rearrangement joins TRBV28 to TRBJ1-1, with 9 bases identical to TRBD1. The V and J ends lost 5 bases and 12 bases, in that order; junction bases with no gene match: 7. CDR1 is MDHEN and CDR2 is SYDVKM in the germline V gene. This CDR3 comprises 12 residues. This chain's CDR3 is CASSGPGTGSFF. The CDR3 DNA sequence: TGTGCCAGCAGTGGACCCGGGACAGGGTCTTTCTTT.

In its sample, this clonotype was seen a few times. J is TRBJ2-4 and V is TRBV12-3 or TRBV12-4; D remains ambiguous. The CDR3 covers 17 residues. V lost 5 bases and J lost 4, with 21 bases in between. Here the CDR3 reads CASSRKGRLTDKNIQYF. The CDR3 nucleotides read TGTGCCAGCAGTCGTAAGGGTCGGCTGACGGATAAAAACATTCAGTACTTC.

In this sample, this clonotype turned up a few times. The rearrangement links TRBV5-1 to TRBJ1-1, with unresolved D. The V end was cut by 2 bases, the J end by 5 bases, with 13 bases between. Germline V gene data show CDR1 as SGHRS and CDR2 as YFSETQ. The CDR3 sequence is 14 residues long. CDR3 sequence: CASSFGSGVTEAFF. CDR3 nucleotides: TGCGCCAGCAGCTTCGGCAGTGGGGTTACTGAAGCTTTCTTT.

This clonotype has at least ten counts. The chain is built from TRBV7-8 and TRBJ2-2; a possible D gene is TRBD2 (5 bases). The germline V gene has CDR1 SGHVS and CDR2 FQNEAQ. The ends were cut back, 5 bases at V and 1 base at J, with 11 bases in the middle. The CDR3 consists of 15 residues. DNA of the CDR3: TGTGCCAGCAGCCGCCTCGGGGTGAACACCGGGGAGCTGTTTTTT. Amino acids: CASSRLGVNTGELFF.

The chain has TRBV4-2 and TRBJ2-1; 13 nucleotides agree with TRBD2. V lost 2 bases and J lost 6; bases outside the gene matches: 4. CDR3 length: 16 residues. Germline V gene lookup returns CDR1 LGHNA and CDR2 YNFKEQ. The CDR3 DNA is TGTGCCAGCAGCCAACCGGGACTAGCGGGAACCAATGAGCAGTTCTTC. It is translated as CASSQPGLAGTNEQFF.

In this sample, this clonotype turned up many times. The chain has TRBV7-8 and TRBJ2-5; maybe TRBD2 (5 bases). The CDR3 loop spans 14 amino acids. From germline, CDR1 is SGHVS and CDR2 FQNEAQ. Deletions cut 1 base from V and 5 bases from J, with 11 bases between. CDR3 sequence (DNA): TGTGCCAGCAGCTTAGGCGTGGGCGGGGAGACCCAGTACTTC. Protein sequence: CASSLGVGGETQYF. The whole variable domain, filled in from reference TRBV7-8 and TRBJ2-5, reads GAGVSQSPRYKVAKRGQDVALRCDPISGHVSLFWYQQALGQGPEFLTYFQNEAQLDKSGLPSDRFFAERPEGSVSTLKIQRTQQEDSAVYLCASSLGVGGETQYFGPGTRLLVL.

This clonotype was seen ten or more times. This chain joins TRBV6-6 and TRBJ1-1; D is unresolved. CDR1 MNHNY and CDR2 SVGAGI come from the germline V gene (reference sequence). The V and J ends lost 4 bases and 8 bases respectively, with 8 bases between them. The CDR3 contains 11 residues. CDR3 sequence (DNA): TGTGCCAGCAGTTTCGAGATAGAAGCTTTCTTT. Its protein is CASSFEIEAFF.

The chain couples TRBV24-1 to TRBJ2-4, with a possible D match to TRBD1 (5 bases). The CDR3 is 14 residues long. The germline V and J ends were trimmed by 5 bases and 7 bases, with 14 bases remaining between them. CDR1 and CDR2 from the germline V gene are KGHDR and SFDVKD. CDR3 region: CATSVSGQWNIQYF. The CDR3 DNA reads TGTGCCACCAGTGTGTCAGGGCAGTGGAACATTCAGTACTTC.

This clonotype was observed a handful of times. The chain recombines TRBV5-1 with TRBJ2-1; D is possibly TRBD2 (5 bases). Germline assignment: CDR1 SGHRS and CDR2 YFSETQ. This CDR3 is built from 14 residues. V was shortened by 0 bases and J by 15 bases, with 19 bases between the two germline ends. CDR3 nucleotides: TGCGCCAGCAGCTTGGGGTTGGGAGAAAAGTTCCGGTTCTTC. As protein: CASSLGLGEKFRFF.

In this sample, this clonotype turned up many times. The V and J genes are TRBV15 and TRBJ2-3; D unclear. Trimming cost V 2 bases and J 7 bases, with 13 bases left between them. Germline values: CDR1 LNHNV, CDR2 YYDKDF (reference sequence). This CDR3 contains 14 residues. The CDR3 DNA reads TGTGCCACCAGCAGAAGATCGAACCCAAATACGCAGTATTTT. This translates into CATSRRSNPNTQYF.

This clonotype was recorded at least ten times. The genes are TRBV7-2 and TRBJ1-4; 8 bases are a match to TRBD1. Germline V lookup: CDR1 SGHTA, CDR2 FQGNSA. The V gene end was trimmed by 4 bases and the J gene end by 7 bases; junction bases not matched to a gene: 5. The CDR3 contains 14 residues. CDR3 amino acids: CASSWTGIPEKLFF. The CDR3 DNA is TGTGCCAGCAGCTGGACAGGGATACCTGAAAAACTGTTTTTT.